This T cell receptor (beta chain) was obtained from a study of blood T cells in healthy people across ages. This clonotype was seen more than once but under ten times. Next came a second PCR, run for roughly 6 to 11 cycles, which used a sample-barcoded 5' primer along with a J-beta primer mix. Each CDR3 protein gets one entry after TCRdb re-called the 5' RACE reads with MiXCR. The sample includes about 1.5 million distinct CDR3 sequences, roughly 43% of them seen just once. Germline CDR1 is MNHNY and CDR2 is SVGAGI (reference sequence). CDR3 length equals 15 residues. Input material: blood. The V call is TRBV6-6, the J call TRBJ2-5; 9 bases line up with TRBD1. The DNA end is a closer match to TRBJ2-7, so the J assignment may be wrong. The sequence was obtained from a woman under 30 in good health. The DNA for the CDR3 is TGTGCCAGCAGTTACCGCCGGACAGGGGATTTCGAGCAGTACTTC. Protein product: CASSYRRTGDFEQYF.